This TCR beta chain was identified in a study of T cell responses to AZD1222 COVID-19 vaccine. Study-wide results and limits: Nearly half of spike-specific TCRs reportedly go after variant regions that carry no mutations. Females made up more of the donors, who were largely white British, and clonal diversity may have come out too low. The breadth and depth of Spike-specific TCRs increased once two AZD1222 doses had been given.

The assay was immunoSEQ multiplex PCR, and TCRdb's table has in-frame clones only and misses some. Of over 150,000 clones in the sample, around 92% were seen once. About this clone itself: Its cognate antigen is unknown. Other DNA sequences from this sample encode an identical CDR3 as well.

This CDR3 has 16 amino acids. The germline V and J ends were trimmed by 5 bases and 0 bases, with 11 bases remaining between them. Germline V gene data show CDR1 as SEHNR and CDR2 as FQNEAQ (reference sequence). The sequenced sample was peripheral blood, obtained on day 0 of MenACWY control vaccination. The source of this sequence is an adult in good health. This chain uses TRBV7-9 with TRBJ1-6, with a weak D call TRBD1 (5 bases). The CDR3, as DNA: TGTGCCAGCAGCCTCGGGGGGAGCTCCTATAATTCACCCCTCCACTTT. It translates to CASSLGGSSYNSPLHF.